This T cell receptor (beta chain) was identified in a study of T cell repertoires in cytomegalovirus infection. To note about this clonotype: No antigen is known for it.

From the reads, TCRdb called clonotypes with MiXCR, one entry per CDR3 protein. This table has more than 400,000 distinct CDR3 sequences, about a quarter appearing once. Overall study findings and caveats: The cumulative frequency of public TCR beta families distinguished individuals who carried CMV together with the relevant HLA.

This TCR was recovered from a human donor in good health (CMV status not recorded). Some clones in this sample may be carry-over from other donors' samples. The sample was PBMCs.

The CDR3 sequence is CASSENDEQYF. The CDR3 DNA sequence: TGTGCCAGCAGCGAGAACGACGAGCAGTACTTC. This chain joins TRBV7-9 and TRBJ2-7; D is unclear. The germline CDR1 and CDR2 sequences are SEHNR and FQNEAQ (reference sequence). This CDR3 comprises 11 residues. The V gene lost 5 bases and the J gene lost 5 bases, with 7 bases spanning the gap.